This T cell receptor beta chain originates from a study of long-term antiretroviral therapy in people with HIV. For this clone: Antigen: not known.

Each donor had at least one pre-ART and at least two post-ART PBMC samples. CDR1 MGHDK and CDR2 SYGVNS come from the germline V gene. V lost 7 bases and J 0 bases, leaving 15 bases between the germline ends. This CDR3 region has 15 residues. Sequencing used immunoSEQ v3.0 at survey level. Assay used: immunoSEQ multiplex PCR; TCRdb lists only in-frame clones, some missing. The sample includes 30,000 to 50,000 clones, around 88% of them seen just once. Overall study findings and caveats: Comparison with controls showed narrower CDR3 length ranges in HIV repertoires.

This TCR came from a woman in her late teens or twenties with HIV. Sample: unsorted PBMCs, taken just before starting antiretroviral therapy. The V call is TRBV25-1, the J call TRBJ1-2; D gene ambiguous. CDR3 loop: CASMGRQAANYGYTF. The CDR3 nucleotides are TGTGCCAGCATGGGCAGGCAGGCAGCTAACTATGGCTACACCTTC.